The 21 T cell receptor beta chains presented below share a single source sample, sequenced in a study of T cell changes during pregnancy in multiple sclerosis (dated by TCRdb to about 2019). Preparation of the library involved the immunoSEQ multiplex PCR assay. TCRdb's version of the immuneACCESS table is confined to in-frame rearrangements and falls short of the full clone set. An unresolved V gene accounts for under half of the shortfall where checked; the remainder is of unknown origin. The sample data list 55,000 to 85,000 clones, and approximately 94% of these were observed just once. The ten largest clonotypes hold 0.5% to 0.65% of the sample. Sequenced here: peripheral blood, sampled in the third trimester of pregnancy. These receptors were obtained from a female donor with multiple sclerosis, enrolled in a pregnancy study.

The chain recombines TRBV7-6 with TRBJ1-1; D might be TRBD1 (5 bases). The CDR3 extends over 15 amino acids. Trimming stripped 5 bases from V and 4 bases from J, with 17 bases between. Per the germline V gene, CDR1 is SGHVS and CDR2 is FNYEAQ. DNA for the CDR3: TGTGCCAGCAGCGAAATGGGGCAGCTCGTCACTGAAGCTTTCTTT. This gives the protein CASSEMGQLVTEAFF. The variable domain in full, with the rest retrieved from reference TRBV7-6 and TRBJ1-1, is GAGVSQSPRYKVTKRGQDVALRCDPISGHVSLYWYRQALGQGPEFLTYFNYEAQQDKSGLPNDRFSAERPEGSISTLTIQRTEQRDSAMYRCASSEMGQLVTEAFFGQGTRLTVV.

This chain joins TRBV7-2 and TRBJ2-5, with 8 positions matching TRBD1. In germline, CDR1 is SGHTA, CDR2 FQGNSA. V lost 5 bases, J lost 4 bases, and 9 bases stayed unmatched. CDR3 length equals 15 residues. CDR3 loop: CASSTQGARIETQYF. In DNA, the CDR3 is TGTGCCAGCAGCACCCAGGGGGCAAGGATAGAGACCCAGTACTTC. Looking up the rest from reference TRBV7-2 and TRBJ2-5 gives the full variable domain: GAGVSQSPSNKVTEKGKDVELRCDPISGHTALYWYRQSLGQGLEFLIYFQGNSAPDKSGLPSDRFSAERTGGSVSTLTIQRTQQEDSAVYLCASSTQGARIETQYFGPGTRLLVL.

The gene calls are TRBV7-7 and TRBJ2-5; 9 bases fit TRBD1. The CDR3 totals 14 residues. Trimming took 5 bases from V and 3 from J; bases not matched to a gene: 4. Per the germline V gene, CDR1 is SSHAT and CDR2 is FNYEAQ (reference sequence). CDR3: CASSPRTGEETQYF. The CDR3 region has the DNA TGTGCCAGCAGCCCCCGGACAGGGGAAGAGACCCAGTACTTC.

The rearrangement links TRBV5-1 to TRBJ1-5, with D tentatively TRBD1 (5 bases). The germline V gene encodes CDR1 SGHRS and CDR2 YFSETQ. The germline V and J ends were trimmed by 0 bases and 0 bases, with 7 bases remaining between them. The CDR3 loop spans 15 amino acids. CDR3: CASSLEGVSNQPQHF. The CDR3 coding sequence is TGCGCCAGCAGCTTGGAAGGGGTTAGCAATCAGCCCCAGCATTTT.

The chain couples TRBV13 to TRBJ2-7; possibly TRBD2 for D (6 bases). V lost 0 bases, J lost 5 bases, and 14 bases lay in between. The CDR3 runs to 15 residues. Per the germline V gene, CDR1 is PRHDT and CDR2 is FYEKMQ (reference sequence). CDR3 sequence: CASSLGRGRTDEQYF. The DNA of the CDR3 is TGTGCCAGCAGCTTAGGCCGGGGGAGGACTGACGAGCAGTACTTC.

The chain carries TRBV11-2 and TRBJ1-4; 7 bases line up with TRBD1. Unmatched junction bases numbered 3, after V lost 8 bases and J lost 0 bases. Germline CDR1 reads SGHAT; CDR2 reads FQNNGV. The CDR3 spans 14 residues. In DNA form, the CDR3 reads TGTGCCAGCCGGACAGGACCAACTAATGAAAAACTGTTTTTT. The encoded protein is CASRTGPTNEKLFF.

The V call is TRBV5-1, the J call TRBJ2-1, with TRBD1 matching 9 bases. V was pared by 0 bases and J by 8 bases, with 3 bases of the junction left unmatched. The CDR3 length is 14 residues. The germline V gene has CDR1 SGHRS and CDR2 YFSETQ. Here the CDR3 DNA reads TGCGCCAGCAGCTTGGAGGGACAGGGCGATGAGCAGTTCTTC. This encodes CASSLEGQGDEQFF. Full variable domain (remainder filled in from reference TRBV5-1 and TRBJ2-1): KAGVTQTPRYLIKTRGQQVTLSCSPISGHRSVSWYQQTPGQGLQFLFEYFSETQRNKGNFPGRFSGRQFSNSRSEMNVSTLELGDSALYLCASSLEGQGDEQFFGPGTRLTVL.

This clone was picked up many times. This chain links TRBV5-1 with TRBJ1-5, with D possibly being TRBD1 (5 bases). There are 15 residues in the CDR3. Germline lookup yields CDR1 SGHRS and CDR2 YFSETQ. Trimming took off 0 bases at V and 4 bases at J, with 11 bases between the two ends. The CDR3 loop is CASSLEGQGNQPQHF. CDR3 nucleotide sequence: TGCGCCAGCAGCTTGGAGGGGCAGGGAAATCAGCCCCAGCATTTT.

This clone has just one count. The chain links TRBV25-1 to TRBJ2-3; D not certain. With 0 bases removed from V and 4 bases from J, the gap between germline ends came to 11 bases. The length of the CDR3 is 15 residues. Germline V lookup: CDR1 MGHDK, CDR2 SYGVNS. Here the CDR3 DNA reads TGTGCCAGCAGTGAATATAACCCACGGGCAGATACGCAGTATTTT. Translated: CASSEYNPRADTQYF.

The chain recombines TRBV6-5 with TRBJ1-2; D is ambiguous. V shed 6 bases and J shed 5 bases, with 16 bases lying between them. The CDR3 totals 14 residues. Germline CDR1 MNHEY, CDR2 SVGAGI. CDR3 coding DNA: TGTGCCAGCAGGCGAACCTCGGGAGCGTATGGCTACACCTTC. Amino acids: CASRRTSGAYGYTF.

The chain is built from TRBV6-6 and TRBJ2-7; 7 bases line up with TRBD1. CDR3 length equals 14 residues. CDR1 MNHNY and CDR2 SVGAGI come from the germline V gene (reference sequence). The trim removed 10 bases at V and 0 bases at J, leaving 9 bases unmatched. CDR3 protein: CATLGQPDSYEQYF. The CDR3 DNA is TGTGCCACACTGGGACAGCCGGACTCCTACGAGCAGTACTTC.

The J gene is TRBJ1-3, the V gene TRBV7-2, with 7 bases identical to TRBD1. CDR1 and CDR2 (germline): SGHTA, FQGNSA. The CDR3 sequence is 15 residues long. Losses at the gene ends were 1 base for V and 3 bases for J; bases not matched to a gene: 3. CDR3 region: CASSLVYRGGNTIYF. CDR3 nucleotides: TGTGCCAGCAGCTTAGTATACAGGGGTGGAAACACCATATATTTT.

The CDR3 loop reads CASSLAGDRGNYGYTF. CDR3 DNA: TGCGCCAGCAGCTTGGCCGGGGACAGGGGTAACTATGGCTACACCTTC. The gene calls are TRBV5-1 and TRBJ1-2; 10 bases are a match to TRBD1. Germline V gene lookup returns CDR1 SGHRS and CDR2 YFSETQ. Trimming cost V 0 bases and J 1 base; bases outside gene matches: 3. CDR3 length: 16 amino acids.

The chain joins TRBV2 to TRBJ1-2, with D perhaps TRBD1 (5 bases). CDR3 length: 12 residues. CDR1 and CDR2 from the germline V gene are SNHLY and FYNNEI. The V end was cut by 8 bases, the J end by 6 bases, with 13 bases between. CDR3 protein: CASLQGRNGYTF. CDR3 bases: TGTGCCAGCTTGCAGGGCCGGAATGGCTACACCTTC.

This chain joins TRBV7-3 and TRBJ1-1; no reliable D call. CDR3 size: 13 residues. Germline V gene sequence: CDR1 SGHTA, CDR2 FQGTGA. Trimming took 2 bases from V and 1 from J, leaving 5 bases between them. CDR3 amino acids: CASSLSRNTEAFF. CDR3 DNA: TGTGCCAGCAGCTTATCCAGGAACACTGAAGCTTTCTTT.

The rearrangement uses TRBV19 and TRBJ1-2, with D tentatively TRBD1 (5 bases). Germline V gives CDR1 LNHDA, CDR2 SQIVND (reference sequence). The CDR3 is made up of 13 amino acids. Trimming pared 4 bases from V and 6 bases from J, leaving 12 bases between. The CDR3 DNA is TGTGCCAGTAGTAAGGAGGGGCCGCATGGCTACACCTTC. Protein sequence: CASSKEGPHGYTF.

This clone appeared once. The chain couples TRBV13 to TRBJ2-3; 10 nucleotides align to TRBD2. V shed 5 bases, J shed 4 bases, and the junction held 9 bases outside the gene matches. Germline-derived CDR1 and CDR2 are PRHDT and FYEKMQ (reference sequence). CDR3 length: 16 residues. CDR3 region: CASSHPSGGDSDTQYF. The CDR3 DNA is TGTGCCAGCAGCCACCCCAGCGGGGGGGACTCAGATACGCAGTATTTT. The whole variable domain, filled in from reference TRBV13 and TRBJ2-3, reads AAGVIQSPRHLIKEKRETATLKCYPIPRHDTVYWYQQGPGQDPQFLISFYEKMQSDKGSIPDRFSAQQFSDYHSELNMSSLELGDSALYFCASSHPSGGDSDTQYFGPGTRLTVL.

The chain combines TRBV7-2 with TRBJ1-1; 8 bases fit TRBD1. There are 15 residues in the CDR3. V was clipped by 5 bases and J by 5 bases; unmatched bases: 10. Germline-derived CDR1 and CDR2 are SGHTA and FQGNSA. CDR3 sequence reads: CASSPIGQGVTEAFF. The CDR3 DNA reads TGTGCCAGCAGCCCTATCGGACAGGGTGTTACTGAAGCTTTCTTT. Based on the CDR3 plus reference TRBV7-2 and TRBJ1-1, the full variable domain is GAGVSQSPSNKVTEKGKDVELRCDPISGHTALYWYRQSLGQGLEFLIYFQGNSAPDKSGLPSDRFSAERTGGSVSTLTIQRTQQEDSAVYLCASSPIGQGVTEAFFGQGTRLTVV.

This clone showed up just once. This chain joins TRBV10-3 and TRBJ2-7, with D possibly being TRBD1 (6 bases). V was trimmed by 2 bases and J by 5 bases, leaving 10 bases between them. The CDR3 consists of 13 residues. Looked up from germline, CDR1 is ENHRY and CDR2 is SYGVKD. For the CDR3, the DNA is TGTGCCATCAGTGAGACTACAGGGAACGAGCAGTACTTC. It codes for CAISETTGNEQYF.

The CDR3 loop is CASTTDTLILNQPQHF. DNA of the CDR3: TGTGCCAGCACGACGGACACCCTTATACTCAATCAGCCCCAGCATTTT. This sequence joins TRBV2 and TRBJ1-5; D is perhaps TRBD1 (5 bases). The V gene's germline CDR1 is SNHLY and CDR2 FYNNEI. Trimming took off 7 bases at V and 3 bases at J, with 19 bases between the two ends. The CDR3 spans 16 residues.

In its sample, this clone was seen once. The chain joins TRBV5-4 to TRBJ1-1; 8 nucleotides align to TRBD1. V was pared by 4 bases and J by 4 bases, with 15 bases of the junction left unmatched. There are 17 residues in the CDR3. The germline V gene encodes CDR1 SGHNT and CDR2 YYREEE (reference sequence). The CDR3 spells CASSLFPGDRSRTEAFF. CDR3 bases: TGTGCCAGCAGCCTTTTCCCTGGGGACAGGTCCCGCACTGAAGCTTTCTTT. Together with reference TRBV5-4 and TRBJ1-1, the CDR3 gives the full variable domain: ETGVTQSPTHLIKTRGQQVTLRCSSQSGHNTVSWYQQALGQGPQFIFQYYREEENGRGNFPPRFSGLQFPNYSSELNVNALELDDSALYLCASSLFPGDRSRTEAFFGQGTRLTVV.